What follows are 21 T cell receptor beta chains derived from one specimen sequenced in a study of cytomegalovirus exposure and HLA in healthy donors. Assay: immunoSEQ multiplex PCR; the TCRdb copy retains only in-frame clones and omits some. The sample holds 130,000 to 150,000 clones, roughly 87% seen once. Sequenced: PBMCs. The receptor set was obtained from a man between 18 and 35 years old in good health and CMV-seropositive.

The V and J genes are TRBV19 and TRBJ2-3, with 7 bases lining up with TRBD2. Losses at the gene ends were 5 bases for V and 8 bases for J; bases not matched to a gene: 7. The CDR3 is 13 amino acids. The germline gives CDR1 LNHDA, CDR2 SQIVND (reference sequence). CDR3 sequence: CASSFGEGGTQYF. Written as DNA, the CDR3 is TGTGCCAGTAGTTTTGGGGAGGGAGGTACGCAGTATTTT.

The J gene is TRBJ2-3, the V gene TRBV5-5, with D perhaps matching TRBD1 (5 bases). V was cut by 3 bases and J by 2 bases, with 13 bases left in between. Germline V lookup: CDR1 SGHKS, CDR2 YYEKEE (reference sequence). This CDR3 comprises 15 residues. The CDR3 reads CASSSDSQPTDTQYF. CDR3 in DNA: TGTGCCAGCAGCTCTGACAGTCAACCCACAGATACGCAGTATTTT.

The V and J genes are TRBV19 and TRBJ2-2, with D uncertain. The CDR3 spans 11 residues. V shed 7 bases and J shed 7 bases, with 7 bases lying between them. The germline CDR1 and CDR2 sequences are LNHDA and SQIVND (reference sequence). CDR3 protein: CASNKLGELFF. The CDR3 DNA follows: TGTGCCAGTAATAAACTCGGGGAGCTGTTTTTT. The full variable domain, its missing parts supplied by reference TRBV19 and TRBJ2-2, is DGGITQSPKYLFRKEGQNVTLSCEQNLNHDAMYWYRQDPGQGLRLIYYSQIVNDFQKGDIAEGYSVSREKKESFPLTVTSAQKNPTAFYLCASNKLGELFFGEGSRLTVL.

This chain's CDR3 is CASSLQRLYGYTF. DNA for the CDR3: TGTGCCAGCAGTTTGCAGAGGCTCTATGGCTACACCTTC. The rearrangement uses TRBV6-5 and TRBJ1-2; D is unresolved. CDR3 length equals 13 residues. Germline V gene sequence: CDR1 MNHEY, CDR2 SVGAGI. Trimming shortened V by 4 bases and J by 4 bases, and 10 bases separated the two germline ends.

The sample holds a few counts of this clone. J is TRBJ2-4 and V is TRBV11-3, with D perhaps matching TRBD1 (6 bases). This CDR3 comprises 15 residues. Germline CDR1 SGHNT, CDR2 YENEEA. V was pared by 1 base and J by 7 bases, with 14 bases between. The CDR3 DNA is TGTGCCAGCAGCTTAGCCAGGGGTCCTCTCAACATTCAGTACTTC. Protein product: CASSLARGPLNIQYF.

Here the CDR3 reads CASSQGVWVAGGPSEQYF. Here the CDR3 DNA reads TGCGCCAGCAGCCAAGGGGTGTGGGTGGCGGGAGGGCCGAGTGAGCAGTACTTC. The rearrangement joins TRBV4-1 to TRBJ2-7; 9 bases agree with TRBD2. The junction had 17 bases not matched to a gene; V was cut back by 1 base and J by 7 bases. Germline assignment: CDR1 MGHRA and CDR2 YSYEKL. CDR3 size: 18 residues.

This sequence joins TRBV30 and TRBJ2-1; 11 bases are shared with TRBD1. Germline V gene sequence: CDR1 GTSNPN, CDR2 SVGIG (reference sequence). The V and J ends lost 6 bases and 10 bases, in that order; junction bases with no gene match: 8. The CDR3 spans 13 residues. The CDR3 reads CACHGTGGIEQFF. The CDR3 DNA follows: TGTGCCTGCCACGGGACAGGGGGTATCGAGCAGTTCTTC.

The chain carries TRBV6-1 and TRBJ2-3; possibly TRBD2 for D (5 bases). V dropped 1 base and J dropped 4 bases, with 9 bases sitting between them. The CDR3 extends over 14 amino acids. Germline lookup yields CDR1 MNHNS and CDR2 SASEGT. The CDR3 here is CASSEGSGPDTQYF. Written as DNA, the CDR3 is TGTGCCAGCAGTGAAGGGAGCGGACCAGATACGCAGTATTTT.

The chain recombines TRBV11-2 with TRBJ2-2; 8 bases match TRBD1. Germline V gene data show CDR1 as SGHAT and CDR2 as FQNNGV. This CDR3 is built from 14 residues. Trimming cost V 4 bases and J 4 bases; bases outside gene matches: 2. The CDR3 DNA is TGTGCCAGCAGCTCGGGACAGGTCACCGGGGAGCTGTTTTTT. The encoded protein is CASSSGQVTGELFF.

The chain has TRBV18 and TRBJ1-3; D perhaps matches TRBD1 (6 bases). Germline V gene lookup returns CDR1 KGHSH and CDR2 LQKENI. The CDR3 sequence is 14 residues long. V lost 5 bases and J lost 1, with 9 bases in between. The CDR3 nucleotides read TGTGCCAGCTCAGCAGGGGAGTCTGGAAACACCATATATTTT. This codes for CASSAGESGNTIYF.

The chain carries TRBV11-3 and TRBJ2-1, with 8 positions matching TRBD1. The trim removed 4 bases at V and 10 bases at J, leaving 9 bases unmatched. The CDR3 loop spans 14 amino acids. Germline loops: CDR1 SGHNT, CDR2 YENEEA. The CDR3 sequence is CASSSRDRPVEQFF. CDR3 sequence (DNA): TGTGCCAGCAGCTCCCGGGACAGGCCAGTGGAGCAGTTCTTC.

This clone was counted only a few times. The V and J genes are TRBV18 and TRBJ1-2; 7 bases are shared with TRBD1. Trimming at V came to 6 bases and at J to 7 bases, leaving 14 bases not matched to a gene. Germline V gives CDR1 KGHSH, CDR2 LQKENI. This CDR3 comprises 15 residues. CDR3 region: CASSPPSTGLSGYTF. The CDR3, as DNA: TGTGCCAGCTCCCCCCCCTCGACAGGGTTGAGTGGCTACACCTTC.

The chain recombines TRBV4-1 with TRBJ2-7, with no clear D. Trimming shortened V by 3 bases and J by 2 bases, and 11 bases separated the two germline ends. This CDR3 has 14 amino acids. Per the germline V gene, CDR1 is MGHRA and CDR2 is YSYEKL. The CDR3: CASSQFDSPYEQYF. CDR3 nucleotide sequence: TGCGCCAGCAGCCAGTTCGACTCCCCCTACGAGCAGTACTTC.

The DNA of the CDR3 is TGTGCCAGCAGTTCCCGGACAGGGAGAAGCTACACCTTC. Amino acid sequence: CASSSRTGRSYTF. The rearrangement links TRBV28 to TRBJ1-2; the match to TRBD1 covers 8 bases. Germline trimming cut 4 bases from V and 9 bases from J; bases unmatched to any gene: 7. The CDR3 spans 13 residues. Germline V gene sequence: CDR1 MDHEN, CDR2 SYDVKM.

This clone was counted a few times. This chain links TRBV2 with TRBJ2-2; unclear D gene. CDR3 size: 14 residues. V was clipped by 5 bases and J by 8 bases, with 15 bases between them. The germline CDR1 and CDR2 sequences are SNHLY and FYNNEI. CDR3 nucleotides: TGTGCCAGCAGTTTACTAATTAGTGCGGGGGAGCTGTTTTTT. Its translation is CASSLLISAGELFF.

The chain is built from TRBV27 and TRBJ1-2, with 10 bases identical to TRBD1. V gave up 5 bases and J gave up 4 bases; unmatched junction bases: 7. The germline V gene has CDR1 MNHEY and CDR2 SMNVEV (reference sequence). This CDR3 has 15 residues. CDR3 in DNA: TGTGCCAGCAGTACGACAGGGGGCGTTCGCTATGGCTACACCTTC. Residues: CASSTTGGVRYGYTF.

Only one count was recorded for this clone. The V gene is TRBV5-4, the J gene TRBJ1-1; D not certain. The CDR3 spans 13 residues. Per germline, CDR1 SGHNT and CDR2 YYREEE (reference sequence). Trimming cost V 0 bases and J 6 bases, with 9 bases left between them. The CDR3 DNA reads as TGTGCCAGCAGCTTGGGGGTGAGCGCTGAAGCTTTCTTT. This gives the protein CASSLGVSAEAFF. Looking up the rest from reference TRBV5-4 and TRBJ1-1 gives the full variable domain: ETGVTQSPTHLIKTRGQQVTLRCSSQSGHNTVSWYQQALGQGPQFIFQYYREEENGRGNFPPRFSGLQFPNYSSELNVNALELDDSALYLCASSLGVSAEAFFGQGTRLTVV.

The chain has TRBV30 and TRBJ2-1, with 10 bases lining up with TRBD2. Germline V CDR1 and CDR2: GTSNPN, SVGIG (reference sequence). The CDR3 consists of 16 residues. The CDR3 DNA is TGTGCGGTAGCACTGGGGCTAGCGGGAGCGAACAATGAGCAGTTCTTC. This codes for CAVALGLAGANNEQFF.

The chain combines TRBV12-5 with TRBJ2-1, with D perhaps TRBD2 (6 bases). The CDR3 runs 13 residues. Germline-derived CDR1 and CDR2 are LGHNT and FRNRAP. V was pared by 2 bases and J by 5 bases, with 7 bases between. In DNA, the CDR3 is TGTGCTAGTGGTTTGTGGGGGGACAATGAGCAGTTCTTC. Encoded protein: CASGLWGDNEQFF. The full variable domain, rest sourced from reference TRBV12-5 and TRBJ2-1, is DARVTQTPRHKVTEMGQEVTMRCQPILGHNTVFWYRQTMMQGLELLAYFRNRAPLDDSGMPKDRFSAEMPDATLATLKIQPSEPRDSAVYFCASGLWGDNEQFFGPGTRLTVL.

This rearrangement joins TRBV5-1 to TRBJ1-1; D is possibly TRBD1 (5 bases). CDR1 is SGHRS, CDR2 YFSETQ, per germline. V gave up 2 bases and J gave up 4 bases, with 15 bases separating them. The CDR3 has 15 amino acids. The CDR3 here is CASSFGHAGGTEAFF. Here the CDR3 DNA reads TGCGCCAGCAGCTTCGGACACGCCGGTGGCACTGAAGCTTTCTTT. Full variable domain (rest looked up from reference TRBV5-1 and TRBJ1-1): KAGVTQTPRYLIKTRGQQVTLSCSPISGHRSVSWYQQTPGQGLQFLFEYFSETQRNKGNFPGRFSGRQFSNSRSEMNVSTLELGDSALYLCASSFGHAGGTEAFFGQGTRLTVV.

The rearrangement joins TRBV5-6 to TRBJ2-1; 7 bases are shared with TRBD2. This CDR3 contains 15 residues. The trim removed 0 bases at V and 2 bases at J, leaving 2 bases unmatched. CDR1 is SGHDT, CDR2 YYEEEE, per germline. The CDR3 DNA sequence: TGTGCCAGCAGCTTGGGCCGGGGGGCCTACAATGAGCAGTTCTTC. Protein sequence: CASSLGRGAYNEQFF.